This TCR beta chain was obtained from a study of OX40 agonist ivuxolimab in advanced cancers. This CDR3 spans 13 amino acids. Trimming pared 3 bases from V and 5 bases from J, leaving 10 bases between. Germline V CDR1 and CDR2: MNHEY, SMNVEV (reference sequence). The assay was immunoSEQ multiplex PCR, and TCRdb's table has in-frame clones only and misses some. The table includes fewer than 30,000 clones, about four fifths detected once. General study findings and limits: At 0.1 to 3.0 mg/kg and by week 6, CD4+ and CD8+ T cells in the blood had expanded clonally. Clonal expansion among partial responders at 0.1-3.0 mg/kg ranked near the lowest.

Points on this clone: Its antigen is not known.

The sequence came from an adult with an advanced solid tumor such as melanoma, head and neck, liver or kidney cancer. The starting material was CD4+ or CD8+ T cells sorted from blood, obtained in a trial of the OX40 agonist ivuxolimab. The chain recombines TRBV27 with TRBJ2-5, with D hard to call. This CDR3 is CASSLISSETQYF. The CDR3 nucleotides read TGTGCCAGCAGTTTGATATCTTCGGAGACCCAGTACTTC.